The entry that follows covers one T cell receptor beta chain sequence. In the original analysis: Amplification with reference gene primers provided the estimates of nucleated cell counts. TCRdb's copy holds only in-frame clones and misses some; the assay was immunoSEQ multiplex PCR. That table gives V, J and clone size, and the DNA gave D and trimming. The sample carries around 340,000 clones, 75% to 90% recorded once. This sample stems from a study of blood T cell repertoires in COVID-19. About the study: Whether acute or convalescent, the COVID-19 samples came from the United States, Italy and Spain. PBMCs, B-cell-depleted T cells, or T cells were the source of the cDNA or gDNA that made up the material.

The CDR3 has 15 amino acids. Germline V gene data show CDR1 as LGHNA and CDR2 as YNFKEQ. V dropped 2 bases and J dropped 4; count of bases not matched to a gene: 5. Seattle's cohort entered during active infection and was followed longitudinally. Sequenced input: peripheral blood. The chain joins TRBV4-2 to TRBJ2-3; 8 nucleotides match TRBD2. The source of this sequence is a woman aged 60-75 years with COVID-19, enrolled during active disease. The CDR3 here is CASSQLAGQSDTQYF. The CDR3 DNA follows: TGTGCCAGCAGCCAACTAGCGGGTCAGTCAGATACGCAGTATTTT.